A single sample is the source of the 6 T cell receptor beta chains below, sequenced in a study of OX40 agonist ivuxolimab in advanced cancers. TCRdb's copy holds only in-frame clones and misses some; the assay was immunoSEQ multiplex PCR. The data contain approximately 92,000 clones, approximately 80% of them singletons. The sample was CD4+ or CD8+ T cells sorted from blood, taken in a trial of the OX40 agonist ivuxolimab. These receptors all stem from an adult with an advanced solid tumor such as melanoma, head and neck, liver or kidney cancer.

This chain connects TRBV5-5 to TRBJ2-3, with a tentative D call TRBD2 (6 bases). V gave up 5 bases and J gave up 2 bases, with 18 bases separating them. Germline V CDR1 and CDR2: SGHKS, YYEKEE (reference sequence). CDR3 size: 16 residues. The CDR3 DNA follows: TGTGCCAGCAGTTCTGGGGGGTATCAACCCACAGATACGCAGTATTTT. Residues: CASSSGGYQPTDTQYF.

The rearrangement joins TRBV4-2 to TRBJ1-2, with TRBD1 matching 8 bases. CDR1 LGHNA and CDR2 YNFKEQ come from the germline V gene. CDR3 length: 14 amino acids. The trim removed 4 bases at V and 3 bases at J, leaving 4 bases unmatched. CDR3 sequence reads: CASSRDRGYYGYTF. The CDR3 DNA reads TGTGCCAGCAGCCGAGACAGGGGCTACTATGGCTACACCTTC.

The rearrangement joins TRBV27 to TRBJ2-7, with no clear D. Trimming took 5 bases from V and 0 from J, leaving 11 bases between them. Germline V gives CDR1 MNHEY, CDR2 SMNVEV (reference sequence). The CDR3 has 14 residues. In nucleotides, the CDR3 is TGTGCCAGCAGTCTTCAATTTAGCTCCTACGAGCAGTACTTC. Translated, it gives CASSLQFSSYEQYF.

The rearrangement joins TRBV5-6 to TRBJ2-7; 8 positions agree with TRBD2. The CDR3 spans 15 residues. Germline CDR1 is SGHDT and CDR2 is YYEEEE. With V trimmed by 4 bases and J by 6 bases, 12 bases remained unmatched. The CDR3 nucleotides read TGTGCCAGCAGCCCCCCGGGACTAGGAATACCCGAGCAGTACTTC. It specifies CASSPPGLGIPEQYF.

The V and J genes are TRBV6-1 and TRBJ2-4; 7 positions match TRBD2. Germline trimming cut 1 base from V and 3 bases from J; bases unmatched to any gene: 15. Germline CDR1 is MNHNS and CDR2 is SASEGT. This CDR3 spans 19 amino acids. The CDR3 DNA reads TGTGCCAGCAGTGAAGATAGCAGGGAGGGGCTGGAAAGCAAAAACATTCAGTACTTC. Protein sequence: CASSEDSREGLESKNIQYF.

This clone occurred once. CDR3 sequence (DNA): TGTGCCAGCAGTCCTCGATGGGACAGGGGCTACGAGCAGTACTTC. It is translated as CASSPRWDRGYEQYF. The chain combines TRBV27 with TRBJ2-7, with 10 bases matching TRBD1. V dropped 5 bases and J dropped 3; count of bases not matched to a gene: 7. The CDR3 totals 15 residues. From germline, CDR1 is MNHEY and CDR2 SMNVEV (reference sequence).